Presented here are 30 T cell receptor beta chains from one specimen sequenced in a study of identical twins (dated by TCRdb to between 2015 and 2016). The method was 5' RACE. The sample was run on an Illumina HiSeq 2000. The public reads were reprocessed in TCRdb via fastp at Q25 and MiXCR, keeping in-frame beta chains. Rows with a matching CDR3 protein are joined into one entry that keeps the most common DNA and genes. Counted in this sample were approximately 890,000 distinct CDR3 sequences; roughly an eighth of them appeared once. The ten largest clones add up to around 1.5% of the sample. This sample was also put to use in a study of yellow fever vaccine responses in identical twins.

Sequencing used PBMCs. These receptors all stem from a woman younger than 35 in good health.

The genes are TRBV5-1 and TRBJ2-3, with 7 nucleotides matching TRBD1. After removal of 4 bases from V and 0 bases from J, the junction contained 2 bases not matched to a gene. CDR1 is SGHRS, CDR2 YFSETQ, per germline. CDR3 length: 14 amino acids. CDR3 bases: TGCGCCAGCAGCCAGGGGGTGAGCACAGATACGCAGTATTTT. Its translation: CASSQGVSTDTQYF.

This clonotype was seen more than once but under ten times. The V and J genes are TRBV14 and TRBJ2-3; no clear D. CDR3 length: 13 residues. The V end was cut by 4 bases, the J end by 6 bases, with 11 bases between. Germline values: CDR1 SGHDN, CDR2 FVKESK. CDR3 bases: TGTGCCAGCAGCCGCGAACTTAGGGATACGCAGTATTTT. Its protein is CASSRELRDTQYF.

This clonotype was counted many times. CDR3 coding DNA: TGTGCCAGCAGCCCCGGACAGGCTGGAGATACGCAGTATTTT. It yields the protein CASSPGQAGDTQYF. The chain joins TRBV7-2 to TRBJ2-3, with 7 bases fitting TRBD1. The CDR3 extends over 14 amino acids. Germline V gives CDR1 SGHTA, CDR2 FQGNSA. J lost 5 bases, V lost 5 bases, and 7 bases had no gene match.

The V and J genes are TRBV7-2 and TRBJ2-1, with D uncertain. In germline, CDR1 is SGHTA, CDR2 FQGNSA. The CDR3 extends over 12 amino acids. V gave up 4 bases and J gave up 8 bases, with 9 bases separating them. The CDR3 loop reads CASSSPNHEQFF. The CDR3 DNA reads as TGTGCCAGCAGCTCACCGAATCATGAGCAGTTCTTC. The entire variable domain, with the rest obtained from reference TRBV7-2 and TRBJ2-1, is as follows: GAGVSQSPSNKVTEKGKDVELRCDPISGHTALYWYRQSLGQGLEFLIYFQGNSAPDKSGLPSDRFSAERTGGSVSTLTIQRTQQEDSAVYLCASSSPNHEQFFGPGTRLTVL.

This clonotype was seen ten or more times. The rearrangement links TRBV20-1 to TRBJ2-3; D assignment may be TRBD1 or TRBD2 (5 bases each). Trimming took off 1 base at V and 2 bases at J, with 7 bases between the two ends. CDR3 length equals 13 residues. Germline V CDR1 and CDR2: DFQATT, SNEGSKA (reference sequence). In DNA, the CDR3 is TGCAGTGCTAGAGGGGACCACACAGATACGCAGTATTTT. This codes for CSARGDHTDTQYF.

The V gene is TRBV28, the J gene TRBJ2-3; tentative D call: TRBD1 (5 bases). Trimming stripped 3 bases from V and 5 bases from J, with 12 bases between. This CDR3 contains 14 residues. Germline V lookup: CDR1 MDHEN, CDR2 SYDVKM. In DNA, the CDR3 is TGTGCCAGCAGTTTTACAGGAACGGAAGATACGCAGTATTTT. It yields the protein CASSFTGTEDTQYF.

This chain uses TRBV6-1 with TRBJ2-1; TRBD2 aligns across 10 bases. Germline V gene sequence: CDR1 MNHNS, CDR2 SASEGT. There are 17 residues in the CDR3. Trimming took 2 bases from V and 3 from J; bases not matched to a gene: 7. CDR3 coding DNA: TGTGCCAGCAGTGAAATTGGGGCTAGCGGGAGCTACAATGAGCAGTTCTTC. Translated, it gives CASSEIGASGSYNEQFF.

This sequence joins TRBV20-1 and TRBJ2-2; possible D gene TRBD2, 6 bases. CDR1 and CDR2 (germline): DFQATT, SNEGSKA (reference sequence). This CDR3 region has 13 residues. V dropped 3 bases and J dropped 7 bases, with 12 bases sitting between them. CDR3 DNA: TGCAGTGCTAGCGGGAGATGGGACGGGGAGCTGTTTTTT. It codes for CSASGRWDGELFF.

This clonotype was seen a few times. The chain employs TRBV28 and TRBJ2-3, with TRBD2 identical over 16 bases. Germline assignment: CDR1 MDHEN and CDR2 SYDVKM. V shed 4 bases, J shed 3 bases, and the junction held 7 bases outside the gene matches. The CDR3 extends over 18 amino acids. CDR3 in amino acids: CASSSPGTSGRATDTQYF. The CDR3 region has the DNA TGTGCCAGCAGTTCCCCAGGGACTAGCGGGAGGGCGACAGATACGCAGTATTTT.

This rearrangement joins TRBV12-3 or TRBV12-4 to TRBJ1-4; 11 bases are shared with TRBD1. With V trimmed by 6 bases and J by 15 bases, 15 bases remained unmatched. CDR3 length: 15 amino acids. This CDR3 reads CASRKGTGGPFKVFF. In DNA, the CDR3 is TGTGCCAGCAGGAAGGGGACAGGGGGACCCTTTAAGGTGTTTTTT.

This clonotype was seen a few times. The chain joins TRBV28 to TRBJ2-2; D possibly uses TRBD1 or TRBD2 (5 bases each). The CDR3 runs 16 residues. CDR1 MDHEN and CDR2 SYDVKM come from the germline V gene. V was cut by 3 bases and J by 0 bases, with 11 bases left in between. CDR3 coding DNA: TGTGCCAGCAGTTTGGTGAGGGGCCCGAACACCGGGGAGCTGTTTTTT. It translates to CASSLVRGPNTGELFF. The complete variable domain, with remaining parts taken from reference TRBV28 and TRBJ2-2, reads DVKVTQSSRYLVKRTGEKVFLECVQDMDHENMFWYRQDPGLGLRLIYFSYDVKMKEKGDIPEGYSVSREKKERFSLILESASTNQTSMYLCASSLVRGPNTGELFFGEGSRLTVL.

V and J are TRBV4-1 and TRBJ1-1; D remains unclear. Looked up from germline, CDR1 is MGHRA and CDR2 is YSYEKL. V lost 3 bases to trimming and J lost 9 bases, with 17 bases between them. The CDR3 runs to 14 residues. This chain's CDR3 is CASSHLLDLGQAFF. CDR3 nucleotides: TGCGCCAGCAGCCATCTCTTGGACCTGGGCCAAGCTTTCTTT.

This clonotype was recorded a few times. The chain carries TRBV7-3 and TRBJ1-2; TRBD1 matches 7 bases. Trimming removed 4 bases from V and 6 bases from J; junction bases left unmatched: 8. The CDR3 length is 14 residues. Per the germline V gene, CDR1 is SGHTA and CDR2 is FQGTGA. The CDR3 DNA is TGTGCCAGCAGCTCGAAGACAGGGTTGGATGGCTACACCTTC. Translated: CASSSKTGLDGYTF.

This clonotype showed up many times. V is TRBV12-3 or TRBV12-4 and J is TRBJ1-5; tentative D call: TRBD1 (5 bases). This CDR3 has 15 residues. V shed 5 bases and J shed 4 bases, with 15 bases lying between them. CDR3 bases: TGTGCCAGCAGTAGCCGGGACGGCTCTAATCAGCCCCAGCATTTT. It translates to CASSSRDGSNQPQHF.

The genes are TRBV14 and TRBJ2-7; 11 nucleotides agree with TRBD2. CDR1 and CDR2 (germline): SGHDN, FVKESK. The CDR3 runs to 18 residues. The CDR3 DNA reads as TGTGCCAGCAGCCAAGACGTACTAGCGGGGGAGGTATCCTGCGAGCAGTACGTC. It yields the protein CASSQDVLAGEVSCEQYV.

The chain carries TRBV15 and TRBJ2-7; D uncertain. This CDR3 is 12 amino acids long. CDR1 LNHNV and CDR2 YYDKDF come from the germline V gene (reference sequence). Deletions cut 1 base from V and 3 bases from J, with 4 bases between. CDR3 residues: CATSRGLYEQYF. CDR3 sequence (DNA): TGTGCCACCAGCAGAGGACTCTACGAGCAGTACTTC.

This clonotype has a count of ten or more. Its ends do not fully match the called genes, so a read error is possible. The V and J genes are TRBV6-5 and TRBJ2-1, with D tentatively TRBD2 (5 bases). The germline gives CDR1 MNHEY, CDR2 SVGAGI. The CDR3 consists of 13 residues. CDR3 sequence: CASSYSKGLVGIF. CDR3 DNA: TGTGCCAGCAGTTACTCGAAAGGGCTAGTCGGGATCTTC.

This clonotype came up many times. The CDR3 region is CSERRGSNTEAFF. For the CDR3, the DNA is TGCAGTGAGCGCAGGGGTTCGAACACTGAAGCTTTCTTT. The V call is TRBV20-1, the J call TRBJ1-1; the D gene is possibly TRBD1 (6 bases). The CDR3 loop spans 13 amino acids. CDR1 is DFQATT, CDR2 SNEGSKA, per germline (reference sequence). Trimming cost V 7 bases and J 1 base, with 13 bases left between them.

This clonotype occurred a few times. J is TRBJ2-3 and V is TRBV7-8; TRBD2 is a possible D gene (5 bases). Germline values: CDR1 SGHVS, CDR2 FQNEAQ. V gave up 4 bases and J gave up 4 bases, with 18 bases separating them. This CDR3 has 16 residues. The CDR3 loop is CASSSRARGPSDTQYF. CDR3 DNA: TGTGCCAGCAGCTCGCGTGCCCGCGGGCCATCAGATACGCAGTATTTT.

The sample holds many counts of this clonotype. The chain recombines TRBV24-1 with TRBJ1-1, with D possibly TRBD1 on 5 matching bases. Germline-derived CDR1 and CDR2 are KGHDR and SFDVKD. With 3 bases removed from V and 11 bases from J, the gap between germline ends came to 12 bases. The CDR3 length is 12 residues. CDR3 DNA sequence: TGTGCCACCAGTGATACCGGGACGCGGGCTTTCTTT. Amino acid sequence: CATSDTGTRAFF.

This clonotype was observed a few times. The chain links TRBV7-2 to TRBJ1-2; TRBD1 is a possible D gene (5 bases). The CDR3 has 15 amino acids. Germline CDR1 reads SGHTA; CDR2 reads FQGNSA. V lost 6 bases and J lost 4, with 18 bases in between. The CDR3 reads CASSPEGSGSYGYTF. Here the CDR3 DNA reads TGTGCCAGCAGTCCGGAGGGGAGCGGATCCTATGGCTACACCTTC.

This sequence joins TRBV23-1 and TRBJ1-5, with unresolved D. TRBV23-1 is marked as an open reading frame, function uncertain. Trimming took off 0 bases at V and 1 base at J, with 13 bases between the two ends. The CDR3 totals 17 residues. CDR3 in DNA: TGCGCCAGCAGTCAATCTGTCGTCCGCCAAAGCAATCAGCCCCAGCATTTT. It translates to CASSQSVVRQSNQPQHF.

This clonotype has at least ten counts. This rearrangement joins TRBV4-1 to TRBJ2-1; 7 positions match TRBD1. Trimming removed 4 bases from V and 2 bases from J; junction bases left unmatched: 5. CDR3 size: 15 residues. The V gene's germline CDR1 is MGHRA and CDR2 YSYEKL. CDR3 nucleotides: TGCGCCAGCAGCCTTCAGGGGGATACCTACAATGAGCAGTTCTTC. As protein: CASSLQGDTYNEQFF.

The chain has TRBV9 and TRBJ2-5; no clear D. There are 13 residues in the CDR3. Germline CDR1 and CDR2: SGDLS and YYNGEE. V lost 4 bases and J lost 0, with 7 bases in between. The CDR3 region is CASSPRHQETQYF. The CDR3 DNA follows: TGTGCCAGCAGCCCCCGCCACCAAGAGACCCAGTACTTC.

CDR3 nucleotide sequence: TGCGCCAGCAGCCGGGGCCTTTTTACTAGCGGGAGGTCCGTTGAGCAGTTCTTC. Amino acid sequence: CASSRGLFTSGRSVEQFF. The V call is TRBV5-1, the J call TRBJ2-1; 12 bases fit TRBD2. The germline V gene has CDR1 SGHRS and CDR2 YFSETQ. The CDR3 has 18 amino acids. The junction had 17 bases not matched to a gene; V was cut back by 4 bases and J by 9 bases. Together with reference TRBV5-1 and TRBJ2-1, the CDR3 gives the full variable domain: KAGVTQTPRYLIKTRGQQVTLSCSPISGHRSVSWYQQTPGQGLQFLFEYFSETQRNKGNFPGRFSGRQFSNSRSEMNVSTLELGDSALYLCASSRGLFTSGRSVEQFFGPGTRLTVL.

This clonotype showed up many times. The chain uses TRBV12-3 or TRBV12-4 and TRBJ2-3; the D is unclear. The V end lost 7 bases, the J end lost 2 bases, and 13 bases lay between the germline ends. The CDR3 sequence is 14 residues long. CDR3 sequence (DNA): TGTGCCAGCACCCCCGAACGCCCCACAGATACGCAGTATTTT. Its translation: CASTPERPTDTQYF.

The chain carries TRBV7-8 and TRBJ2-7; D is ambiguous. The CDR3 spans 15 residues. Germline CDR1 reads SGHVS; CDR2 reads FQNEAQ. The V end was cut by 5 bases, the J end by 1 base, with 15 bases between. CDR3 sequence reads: CASSRVGYLSYEQYF. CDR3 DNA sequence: TGTGCCAGCAGCCGAGTCGGGTATTTGTCCTACGAGCAGTACTTC.

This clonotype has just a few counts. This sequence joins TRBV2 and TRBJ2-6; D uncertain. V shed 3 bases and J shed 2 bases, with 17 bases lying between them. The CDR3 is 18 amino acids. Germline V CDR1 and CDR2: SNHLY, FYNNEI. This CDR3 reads CASSDIGQPNTGANVLTF. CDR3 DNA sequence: TGTGCCAGCAGTGATATAGGTCAGCCTAATACTGGGGCCAACGTCCTGACTTTC.

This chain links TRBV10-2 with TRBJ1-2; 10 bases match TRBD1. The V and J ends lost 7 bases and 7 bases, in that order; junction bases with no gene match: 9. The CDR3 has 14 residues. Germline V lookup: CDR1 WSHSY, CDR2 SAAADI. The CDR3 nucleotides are TGCGCCAGCATCGGGACAGGGGACGCCTCTGGCTACACCTTC. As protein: CASIGTGDASGYTF.

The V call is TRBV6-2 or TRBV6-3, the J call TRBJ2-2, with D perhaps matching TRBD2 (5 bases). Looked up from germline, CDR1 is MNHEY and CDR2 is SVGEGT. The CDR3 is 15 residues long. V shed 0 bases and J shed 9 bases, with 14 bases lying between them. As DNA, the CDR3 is TGTGCCAGCAGTTACTCGATTGGAGCGGTTCGGGAGCTGTTTTTT. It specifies CASSYSIGAVRELFF.